This TCR beta chain was sequenced for a study of read filtering for tumor transcriptome and immune sequencing. The library was built from roughly 400 ng RNA with molecular barcoded adaptors for alpha/delta and beta/gamma chains. MiXCR, applied by TCRdb to the reads, yields one record per CDR3 protein. The table shows tens of thousands of distinct CDR3 sequences, with roughly a fifth occurring only once. The sequenced sample consisted of a population of CD138-negative cells sorted from bone marrow. This receptor was obtained from a donor aged 40 or older with multiple myeloma.

The CDR3 here is CASSLDSGYTGELFF. DNA of the CDR3: TGCGCCAGCAGCTTGGATAGCGGTTACACCGGGGAGCTGTTTTTT. The chain employs TRBV5-1 and TRBJ2-2, with D perhaps TRBD2 (6 bases). This CDR3 has 15 residues. Germline CDR1 reads SGHRS; CDR2 reads YFSETQ. V was trimmed by 0 bases and J by 3 bases, leaving 9 bases between them.